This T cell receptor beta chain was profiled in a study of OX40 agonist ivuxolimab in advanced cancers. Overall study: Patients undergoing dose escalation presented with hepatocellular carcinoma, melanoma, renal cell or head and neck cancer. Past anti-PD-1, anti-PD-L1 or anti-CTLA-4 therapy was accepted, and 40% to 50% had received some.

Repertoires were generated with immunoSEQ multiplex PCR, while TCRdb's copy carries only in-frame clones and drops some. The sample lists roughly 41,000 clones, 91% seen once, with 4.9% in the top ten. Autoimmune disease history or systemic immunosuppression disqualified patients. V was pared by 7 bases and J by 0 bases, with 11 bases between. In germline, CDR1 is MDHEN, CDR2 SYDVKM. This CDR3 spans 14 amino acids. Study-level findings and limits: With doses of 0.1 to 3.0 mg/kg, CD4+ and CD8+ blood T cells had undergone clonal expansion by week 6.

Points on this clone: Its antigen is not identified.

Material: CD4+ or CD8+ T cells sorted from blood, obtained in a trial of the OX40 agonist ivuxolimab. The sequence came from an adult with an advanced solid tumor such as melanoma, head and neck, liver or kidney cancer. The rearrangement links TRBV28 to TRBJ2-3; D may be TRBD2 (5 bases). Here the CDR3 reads CASTSGESTDTQYF. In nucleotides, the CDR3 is TGTGCCAGCACAAGTGGGGAGAGCACAGATACGCAGTATTTT.